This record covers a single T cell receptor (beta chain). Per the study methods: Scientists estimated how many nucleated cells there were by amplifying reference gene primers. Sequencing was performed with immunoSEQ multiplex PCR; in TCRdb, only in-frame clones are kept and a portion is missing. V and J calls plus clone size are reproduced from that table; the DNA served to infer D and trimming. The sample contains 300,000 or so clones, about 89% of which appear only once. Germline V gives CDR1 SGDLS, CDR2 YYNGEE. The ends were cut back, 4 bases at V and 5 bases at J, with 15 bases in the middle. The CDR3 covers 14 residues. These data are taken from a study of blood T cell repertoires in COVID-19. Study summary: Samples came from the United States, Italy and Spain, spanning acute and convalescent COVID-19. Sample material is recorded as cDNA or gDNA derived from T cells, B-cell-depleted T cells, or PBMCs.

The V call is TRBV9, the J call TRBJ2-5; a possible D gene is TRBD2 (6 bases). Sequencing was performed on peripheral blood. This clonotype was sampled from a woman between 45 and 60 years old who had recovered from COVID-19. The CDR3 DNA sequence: TGTGCCAGCAGCCAAGGGACTGGAGAGGAGACCCAGTACTTC. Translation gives CASSQGTGEETQYF.